This T cell receptor (beta chain) was retrieved from a study of cytomegalovirus exposure and HLA in healthy donors. Germline V gene lookup returns CDR1 SGHRS and CDR2 YFSETQ. This CDR3 contains 16 residues. V lost 4 bases to trimming and J lost 5 bases, with 18 bases between them. Healthy bone marrow donors made up the cohort. The study ran its PCR with 60 Vbeta and 13 Jbeta primers. Here immunoSEQ multiplex PCR was the method, and the copy in TCRdb shows in-frame clones only, minus some. Among around 140,000 clones, approximately 73% were seen once, and the ten largest hold 1.6%. This chain uses TRBV5-1 with TRBJ2-2; D perhaps matches TRBD2 (7 bases). This TCR derives from a woman under 30 in good health and CMV-seronegative. Specimen: PBMCs. CDR3 in amino acids: CASSLADSLSTGELFF. The CDR3 bases are TGCGCCAGCAGCCTAGCGGACAGTCTGAGTACCGGGGAGCTGTTTTTT.